This T cell receptor beta chain was found in a study of T cell responses to AZD1222 COVID-19 vaccine. Whole-study findings and limits: Just a handful of AZD1222 recipients were seropositive at baseline. No day 14 peak samples; only post-peak repertoires were characterized.

Repertoires were generated with immunoSEQ multiplex PCR, while TCRdb's copy carries only in-frame clones and drops some. The profile shows 95,000 to 100,000 clones, about 92% of them singletons. A word on this clone: Its specificity is not known.

This material consisted of peripheral blood, taken on day 0 of AZD1222 vaccination. The sequence was obtained from an adult in good health.

As DNA, the CDR3 is TGTGCCAGCTCACCGTCGCGGGGGATCGCCAAAAACATTCAGTACTTC. Its protein product is CASSPSRGIAKNIQYF. The V call is TRBV18, the J call TRBJ2-4; 7 bases agree with TRBD2. Unmatched junction bases numbered 6, after V lost 3 bases and J lost 1 base. The germline V gene has CDR1 KGHSH and CDR2 LQKENI. This CDR3 comprises 16 residues.